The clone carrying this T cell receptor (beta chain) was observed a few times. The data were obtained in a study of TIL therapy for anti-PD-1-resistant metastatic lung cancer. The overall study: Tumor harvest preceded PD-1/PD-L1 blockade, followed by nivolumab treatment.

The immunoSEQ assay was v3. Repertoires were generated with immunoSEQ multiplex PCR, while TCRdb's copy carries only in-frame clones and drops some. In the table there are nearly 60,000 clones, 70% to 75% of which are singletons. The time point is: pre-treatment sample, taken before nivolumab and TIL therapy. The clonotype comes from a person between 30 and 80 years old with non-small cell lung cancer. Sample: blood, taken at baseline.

The CDR3 spells CASSLAQGYQNTEAFF. CDR3 in DNA: TGCGCCAGCAGCTTGGCCCAGGGGTATCAGAACACTGAAGCTTTCTTT. V and J are TRBV5-1 and TRBJ1-1; tentative D call: TRBD1 (6 bases). Germline assignment: CDR1 SGHRS and CDR2 YFSETQ. V dropped 0 bases and J dropped 1 base, with 13 bases sitting between them. This CDR3 region has 16 residues.